A selection of T cell receptor beta chains follows, all from one sample in a study of graft-versus-host responses after intestinal transplantation. Sequenced by immunoSEQ multiplex PCR; TCRdb stores in-frame clones only, minus some. The sample holds 90,000 to 150,000 clones, around 93% seen once. No antigen has been assigned to these receptors. Sequenced here: unstimulated CD4+ T cells sorted from spleen or lymph node cells, sampled before intestinal transplant. The receptors derive from a human donor who received an intestinal transplant. The CDR3 runs from the conserved cysteine through the conserved F or W. The order of the fields is V gene, D gene, J gene, clone size, CDR3 protein, CDR3 DNA. A D gene is named only where the DNA matches it firmly. The listing skips clone size in some rows; elsewhere it reads once, few, many or a size class.

>TRBV27|TRBD1|TRBJ2-5|-
CAHPGQGIQETQYF
TGTGCCCACCCGGGACAGGGGATCCAAGAGACCCAGTACTTC
>TRBV10-1|-|TRBJ2-1|once
CASSDNRGPSPSVNNEQFF
TGCGCCAGCAGTGATAACCGGGGACCCTCTCCCTCGGTAAACAATGAGCAGTTCTTC
>TRBV30|-|TRBJ2-3|-
CAWSGGPGSTDTQYF
TGTGCCTGGAGTGGGGGGCCAGGGTCCACAGATACGCAGTATTTT
>TRBV9|-|TRBJ2-7|-
CASSVAGKRAEQYF
TGTGCCAGCAGCGTAGCAGGGAAAAGGGCCGAGCAGTACTTC
>TRBV7-3|TRBD1|TRBJ1-1|-
CASSHTGGITEAFF
TGTGCCAGCAGCCATACAGGGGGCATCACTGAAGCTTTCTTT
>TRBV7-2|-|TRBJ1-5|-
CASSGRFNQPQHF
TGTGCCAGCAGCGGGCGGTTCAATCAGCCCCAGCATTTT
>TRBV7-9|-|TRBJ2-7|-
CASSPLVKGRQSYEQYF
TGTGCCAGCAGCCCCCTGGTGAAGGGAAGACAGAGCTACGAGCAGTACTTC
>TRBV5-1|TRBD1|TRBJ2-7|once
CASSAPGGQGLSYEQYF
TGCGCCAGCAGCGCCCCGGGCGGACAGGGTCTTTCCTACGAGCAGTACTTC
>TRBV5-1|TRBD1|TRBJ2-1|few
CASSLEGTGYNEQFF
TGCGCCAGCAGCTTGGAGGGGACAGGGTACAATGAGCAGTTCTTC
>TRBV5-8|-|TRBJ1-2|-
CASSRPLRGARGYTF
TGTGCCAGCAGCCGTCCCCTGCGGGGGGCGCGGGGCTACACCTTC
>TRBV6-5|-|TRBJ2-3|-
CASSYSKSTDTQYF
TGTGCCAGCAGTTACTCGAAGTCCACAGATACGCAGTATTTT
>TRBV6-1|-|TRBJ1-2|-
CASSDRGTSYGYTF
TGTGCCAGCAGTGACCGAGGAACGAGCTATGGCTACACCTTC
>TRBV5-6|-|TRBJ2-7|-
CASSLGLGLYEQYF
TGTGCCAGCAGCTTGGGACTAGGTCTCTACGAGCAGTACTTC
>TRBV6-5|TRBD2|TRBJ2-7|-
CASTHVSGSPDEQYF
TGTGCCAGCACCCACGTTAGCGGGAGTCCGGACGAGCAGTACTTC
>TRBV2|TRBD1|TRBJ1-2|-
CASSAGFGQEGYGYTF
TGTGCCAGCAGTGCAGGATTCGGACAGGAGGGCTATGGCTACACCTTC
>TRBV7-8|-|TRBJ2-7|-
CASSLIEDGPYEQYF
TGTGCCAGCAGCTTAATCGAAGACGGACCCTACGAGCAGTACTTC
>TRBV6-5|-|TRBJ1-2|-
CASSPPMVTNYGYTF
TGTGCCAGCAGTCCACCTATGGTAACTAACTATGGCTACACCTTC